This T cell receptor (beta chain) emerged from a study of CD8 T cells in ankylosing spondylitis. After removal of 4 bases from V and 4 bases from J, the junction contained 2 bases not matched to a gene. The germline V gene has CDR1 SQVTM and CDR2 ANQGSEA. This CDR3 is built from 12 residues. Quantitative 5'-RACE with molecular barcodes generated TCR beta libraries. TCRdb recomputed calls from the 5' RACE reads with MiXCR, one row per CDR3 protein. The table has about 250,000 distinct CDR3 sequences, under 8.5% seen once. The study's findings and limits: Fewer than ten highly homologous variants made up a TCR beta motif that seemed to typify ankylosing spondylitis blood.

This clonotype was recorded many times. The target antigen is unknown. The sequence was collected from a female donor with ankylosing spondylitis or in good health (not recorded which). Sequenced sample: blood, either unsorted or a sorted T cell fraction (not recorded which). The chain employs TRBV29-1 and TRBJ1-1; 8 bases line up with TRBD1. The CDR3 DNA is TGCAGCGTTGGACAGGGGTTCACTGAAGCTTTCTTT. It translates to CSVGQGFTEAFF.